The sequence of this T cell receptor (beta chain) was determined in a study of regulatory T cells in long-lasting Graves disease. Study results and limitations: Having only a small sample size may have limited accuracy.

Germline values: CDR1 MDHEN, CDR2 SYDVKM. V dropped 4 bases and J dropped 5; count of bases not matched to a gene: 7. The CDR3 covers 16 residues. Time point denoted: newly diagnosed GD, antithyroid drugs for less than 3 months. RNA extracted from PBMCs served as the sequencing template. Relying on iRepertoire HTBI primers and Arm-PCR of CDR3 regions, the team built TCR beta libraries. In the study's own analysis: The samples included approximately 60 TRBV and some 14 TRBJ segments. TCRdb redid the calling of the multiplex PCR reads with MiXCR, one entry per CDR3 protein. The V and J calls follow TCRdb's processing rather than the paper's. The sample comprises 350,000 to 400,000 distinct CDR3 sequences, less than 20% of which are singletons, and about a fifth rests with the top ten. This clonotype has ten or more counts. Its antigen is unidentified.

The source was peripheral blood mononuclear cells (PBMCs), collected at new diagnosis, from a patient treated with antithyroid drugs. The sequence was collected from a female donor with Graves disease. V gene TRBV28 combines with J gene TRBJ2-2; 10 positions agree with TRBD1. The CDR3 sequence is CASSSGGQGVTGELFF. In DNA form, the CDR3 reads TGTGCCAGCAGTTCCGGCGGACAGGGGGTGACCGGGGAGCTGTTTTTT.